Listed below are T cell receptor beta chains from one sample, sequenced in a study. Via MiXCR, TCRdb re-called the 5' RACE reads, giving one row per CDR3 protein. Of 45,000 to 70,000 distinct CDR3 sequences listed, around 26% are singletons. Specimen: tumor-infiltrating memory CD4+ T cells sorted from the breast tumor. The receptors stem from a female donor with breast cancer. Each CDR3 is given with its conserved first and last residue. D genes are given only for firm matches. Rows may omit the clone size; those that give it use once, few, many or a size class.

J: TRBJ2-7
V: TRBV12-3/TRBV12-4
D: NA
size: few
DNA: TGTGCCAGCAGCCTGAACCTTCACGAGCAGTACTTC
CDR3: CASSLNLHEQYF

J: TRBJ2-7
V: TRBV11-3
D: NA
size: few
DNA: TGTGCCAGCAGCTCGGGCAGGTCCTACGAGCAGTACTTC
CDR3: CASSSGRSYEQYF

J: TRBJ1-6
V: TRBV6-1
D: TRBD1
size: few
DNA: TGTGCCAGCAGTGAAAAGGGGCAGGGGGTCACCCTCCACTTT
CDR3: CASSEKGQGVTLHF

J: TRBJ1-1
V: TRBV7-2
D: NA
size: NA
DNA: TGTGCCAGCAGCGCCCGTTCAGTGGATCTGGGAGCTTTCTTT
CDR3: CASSARSVDLGAFF

J: TRBJ1-4
V: TRBV6-1
D: NA
size: NA
DNA: TGTGCCAGCAGTGTCCAGGGGTTAAATGAAAAACTGTTTTTT
CDR3: CASSVQGLNEKLFF

J: TRBJ1-2
V: TRBV7-2
D: NA
size: few
DNA: TGTGCCAGCAGCTTGGGCCAGCTTTATGGCTACACCTTC
CDR3: CASSLGQLYGYTF

J: TRBJ1-1
V: TRBV29-1
D: NA
size: few
DNA: TGCAGCGCAACAACACAGGGGAACACTGAAGCTTTCTTT
CDR3: CSATTQGNTEAFF

J: TRBJ1-2
V: TRBV20-1
D: NA
size: NA
DNA: TGCAGTTCATACTCACAGAGTGATGGCTACACCTTC
CDR3: CSSYSQSDGYTF

J: TRBJ1-1
V: TRBV20-1
D: TRBD1
size: NA
DNA: TGCAGTGCCCTGTGGACAGGGGCCGGGGCTTTCTTT
CDR3: CSALWTGAGAFF

J: TRBJ2-1
V: TRBV9
D: NA
size: NA
DNA: TGTGCCAGCAGCAAAACTCTCGGGTTCCCCAATGAGCAGTTCTTC
CDR3: CASSKTLGFPNEQFF

J: TRBJ2-3
V: TRBV28
D: TRBD1
size: NA
DNA: TGTGCCAGCAGTCAGACAGGGGTGGGAGATACGCAGTATTTT
CDR3: CASSQTGVGDTQYF

J: TRBJ1-4
V: TRBV7-2
D: NA
size: few
DNA: TGTGCCAGCAGCTTAGAGGTCTCCGCAACTAATGAAAAACTGTTTTTT
CDR3: CASSLEVSATNEKLFF

J: TRBJ2-6
V: TRBV5-1
D: NA
size: few
DNA: TGCGCCAGCAGCACAGCCCCCGGCAGGGGGGCCAACGTCCTGACTTTC
CDR3: CASSTAPGRGANVLTF

J: TRBJ2-3
V: TRBV9
D: NA
size: NA
DNA: TGTGCCAGCAGTTCGAACTGGGATACGCAGTATTTT
CDR3: CASSSNWDTQYF

J: TRBJ1-1
V: TRBV6-6
D: NA
size: medium-sized
DNA: TGTGCCAGCAGTACCGGACCGAATCGTGGGGCTTTCTTT
CDR3: CASSTGPNRGAFF

J: TRBJ2-7
V: TRBV5-6
D: TRBD2
size: NA
DNA: TGTGCCAGCAGCCAATCAGGACTAGCGGGAATTCCGCAGTACTTC
CDR3: CASSQSGLAGIPQYF

J: TRBJ2-1
V: TRBV7-8
D: NA
size: NA
DNA: TGTGCCAGCAGCTTAGGGCGGTACGCGGAGCAGTTCTTC
CDR3: CASSLGRYAEQFF

J: TRBJ2-7
V: TRBV20-1
D: NA
size: NA
DNA: TGCAGTGCTAGAGATGGGGGACGCGGTAGCTCCTACGAGCAGTACTTC
CDR3: CSARDGGRGSSYEQYF

J: TRBJ1-4
V: TRBV6-5
D: NA
size: few
DNA: TGTGCCAGCAGTCGAGACAGGTCGGACGAAAAACTGTTTTTT
CDR3: CASSRDRSDEKLFF

J: TRBJ2-1
V: TRBV5-1
D: TRBD1
size: NA
DNA: TGCGCCAGCAGCGAGGAAGGGGGCACGACGAATGAGCAGTTCTTC
CDR3: CASSEEGGTTNEQFF

J: TRBJ2-5
V: TRBV7-8
D: TRBD2
size: NA
DNA: TGTGCCAGCAGCTTCCTCAGCGGGAGGGACCAAGAGACCCAGTACTTC
CDR3: CASSFLSGRDQETQYF

J: TRBJ2-7
V: TRBV10-3
D: TRBD2
size: few
DNA: TGTGCCATCAGTGAAACCGGGACTAGCAGCTACGAGCAGTACTTC
CDR3: CAISETGTSSYEQYF

J: TRBJ1-2
V: TRBV21-1
D: NA
size: few
DNA: TGTGCCAGCAGAAATGACGACTATGGCTACACCTTC
CDR3: CASRNDDYGYTF

J: TRBJ1-1
V: TRBV2
D: TRBD1
size: medium-sized
DNA: TGTGCCAGCACTAGGACAGGGAACACTGAAGCTTTCTTT
CDR3: CASTRTGNTEAFF